Listed below are T cell receptor beta chains from one sample, sequenced in a study of shared clonotypes between healthy human individuals. Method: immunoSEQ multiplex PCR; TCRdb's copy keeps in-frame clones and lacks some. The repertoire includes some 1 million clones, about 80% of them detected once, and 1.4% sits in the top ten. Sequenced material: memory CD4+ T cells sorted from blood. The receptors shown here come from a man younger than 35 in good health. Each CDR3 is given with its conserved first and last residue.

J gene	V gene	CDR3 protein
TRBJ2-1	TRBV7-8	CASNPKGGRAEQFF
TRBJ1-2	TRBV27	CASSGTSRGYTF
TRBJ2-7	TRBV5-1	CASSSHPEGASYEQYF
TRBJ2-3	TRBV5-4	CASSWGKGNTDTQYF
TRBJ1-2	TRBV6-1	CASSEWLTGLDGYTF
TRBJ1-5	TRBV6-1	CASSGTGSQPQHF
TRBJ1-1	TRBV10-1	CASSDGMNTEAFF
TRBJ1-4	TRBV2	CASRGSGGQEKLFF
TRBJ1-3	TRBV6-5	CASRTGQMGNTIYF
TRBJ2-7	TRBV18	CASSPGKVSYEQYF
TRBJ2-7	TRBV11-3	CASSLSTGPYEQYF
TRBJ1-2	TRBV5-1	CASSPRSKFNYGYTF
TRBJ2-5	TRBV11-2	CASSPSRPGETQYF
TRBJ2-7	TRBV11-2	CASSLAWAGYEQYF
TRBJ2-5	TRBV18	CASSPQSGEETQYF
TRBJ1-1	TRBV2	CASSYRSGDTEAFF
TRBJ2-2	TRBV19	CASKLRTGYSGELFF
TRBJ2-1	TRBV9	CASSVGPAPYNEQFF
TRBJ2-3	TRBV5-4	CASSAGGGSTDTQYF
TRBJ2-2	TRBV2	CASRKAANTGELFF
TRBJ1-1	TRBV7-6	CASSSGRGGTEAFF
TRBJ1-5	TRBV7-9	CASTGQGDNQPQHF
TRBJ1-2	TRBV6-1	CASSSRQGANYGYTF
-	TRBV5-1	CASSLGTPYEQYF
TRBJ2-5	TRBV19	CASSILRTGGQETQYF
TRBJ1-6	TRBV2	CASSEALRGVNSPLHF
TRBJ1-2	TRBV27	CASSSLDRYGYTF
TRBJ1-5	TRBV7-9	CASSLAGQGNQPQHF
TRBJ1-5	TRBV5-1	CASSLQGNLGQPQHF
TRBJ1-5	TRBV7-2	CASSPGQGRPQHF
TRBJ2-1	TRBV27	CASSFDNDEQFF
TRBJ1-2	TRBV13	CASRLGQGAGGYTF
TRBJ2-1	TRBV5-1	CASSVNGNEQFF
TRBJ2-2	TRBV7-7	CASSLGGLALLGTGELFF
TRBJ2-7	TRBV18	CASSPGLGGSYEQYF
TRBJ1-5	TRBV30	CAWSVKDRGFEPQHF
TRBJ2-2	TRBV5-1	CASRLGTGRTGELFF
TRBJ2-1	TRBV7-7	CASSSDSGPYNEQFF
TRBJ1-2	TRBV7-3	CASSLDRGRGYTF
TRBJ1-1	TRBV10-3	CAISNGGQGVFVAFF
TRBJ2-7	TRBV27	CASSLSNPGSGYEQYF
TRBJ2-3	TRBV7-9	CASSQLGLGGGTQYF
TRBJ1-1	TRBV5-4	CASSSPRTGGTEAFF
TRBJ1-5	TRBV5-6	CASSVLSASNQPQHF
TRBJ1-2	TRBV6-6	CASRPGYTF
TRBJ1-2	TRBV5-1	CASREGVTGQGGYTF
TRBJ2-2	TRBV5-1	CASSLSTGPTGELFF
TRBJ2-3	TRBV4-2	CASSPLAGDNTQYF
TRBJ2-1	TRBV9	CASSPQTGNNEQFF
TRBJ2-3	TRBV7-2	CASSLGGRGNTDTQYF
TRBJ1-6	TRBV19	CASSMIPHDSPLHF
TRBJ1-2	TRBV5-1	CASSLGSSPGYGYTF
TRBJ1-3	TRBV7-2	CASSMTVSGNTIYF
TRBJ2-2	TRBV30	CAWTGARGELFF
TRBJ1-2	TRBV7-9	CASSSQPGAGYGYTF
TRBJ1-1	TRBV2	CASMSGQGNTEAFF
TRBJ2-6	TRBV19	CASSPTGPNVLTF